This is a list of T cell receptor beta chains from one sample in a study of cytomegalovirus exposure and HLA in healthy donors. Libraries were prepared by immunoSEQ multiplex PCR; TCRdb keeps only in-frame clonotypes and omits some of them. The sample shows about 200,000 clones, and almost 0.75% sits with its ten largest clones. The sample taken for sequencing was PBMCs. These receptor sequences come from a boy between 10 and 17 years old in good health and CMV-seronegative. Each CDR3 is given with its conserved first and last residue.

cdr3_aa v_call
CASSDGVDSEKLFF TRBV25-1
CASSLAEAEAFF TRBV7-8
CASSQSCPWEGSPKQYEQYF TRBV23-1
CASSRQGNEQYF TRBV4-2
CASSPTLGASSGANVLTF TRBV7-6
CASSEARAGGPSYEQYF TRBV2
CASSQASGGAGEQFF TRBV4-3
CAISGGTGIDFGYTF TRBV10-3
CASSLGTLAGTSLTYKQYF TRBV5-1
CASSRGTGIGYTF TRBV6-5
CASSVEAGGLGEQYF TRBV9
CATLPLRGPYNEQFF TRBV28
CASSARGFYNSPLHF TRBV6-1
CGFERGYNSPLHF TRBV30
CASRPPGVDRGEQPQHF TRBV10-1
CASSQTGPSYEQYF TRBV6-5
CASSLDARVDTEAFF TRBV5-4
CASSFGETPYGYTF TRBV28
CASRSEGKNTEAFF TRBV6-1
CSVDTIGQGHPQETQYF TRBV29-1
CASTLGQGLTYGYTF TRBV6-5
CASSLGALGLHEQYF TRBV11-2
CASSDSGTYGYTF TRBV6-1
CASSLFERKEGQPQHF TRBV7-8
CASSFGTGDEQYF TRBV28
CASSLEIRGNEKLFF TRBV5-8
CASSTLGDLRMGSPLHF TRBV9
CASSRDTRNTEAFF TRBV7-3
CASSLGARGEGCYF TRBV7-2
CASSLTGAHSTGELFF TRBV28
CSVYGEQGYNEQYF TRBV29-1